This T cell receptor (beta chain) was recorded in a study of cytomegalovirus exposure and HLA in healthy donors. The germline V gene has CDR1 MNHGY and CDR2 SAAAGT. The CDR3 covers 17 residues. V was clipped by 6 bases and J by 7 bases; unmatched bases: 18. This PCR relied on a set of 60 Vbeta primers and 13 Jbeta primers. Profiling relied on immunoSEQ multiplex PCR, and the TCRdb table lists in-frame clones only, not all of them. The sample has about 110,000 clones, 79% seen once. The specimen was PBMCs. This receptor was identified in a woman between 18 and 29 years old in good health and CMV-seropositive. The rearrangement joins TRBV6-8 to TRBJ1-1; 9 bases line up with TRBD1. CDR3 nucleotides: TGTGCCAGCAGCAGACTCTCGTTATACAGGGGGCTCCGTGAAGCTTTCTTT. This encodes CASSRLSLYRGLREAFF.